A single sample is the source of the 18 T cell receptor beta chains below, sequenced in a study of T cells in Graves' hyperthyroidism and ophthalmopathy (dated by TCRdb to the late 2010s). Receptor amplification or capture employed multiplex PCR. Instrument used: Illumina HiSeq 2000. Amplification of TCR beta CDR3 regions was carried out from RNA transcripts. For the first round of RT-PCR on the TCR CDR3, the HTBI primer set was used together with the Qiagen OneStep RT-PCR kit. TCRdb handled the public reads itself, with Q25 trimming in fastp and clone calling in MiXCR, and kept productive beta chains. Identical CDR3 protein sequences are pooled into one entry, listed with their most common genes and DNA. The sample table lists about 640,000 distinct CDR3 sequences, around 20% of them with a count of one. The top ten clones comprise under 35% of the sample. The sequencing sample was made of blood. Receptors originate from a man aged 25 to 40 with Graves' ophthalmopathy.

This clonotype was counted many times. The CDR3, as DNA: TGCAGCCCTATCTGGAGGGAGACCCAGTACTTC. Its protein is CSPIWRETQYF. The chain recombines TRBV20-1 with TRBJ2-5; possibly TRBD2 for D (5 bases). Germline CDR1 reads DFQATT; CDR2 reads SNEGSKA (reference sequence). CDR3 length equals 11 residues.

CDR3 nucleotide sequence: TGTGCCAGCGGATCCATTACAGGTAGCTCCTACAATGAGCAGTTCTTC. It yields the protein CASGSITGSSYNEQFF. This sequence joins TRBV27 and TRBJ2-1, with TRBD1 as a possible D gene (5 bases). Trimming removed 8 bases from V and 0 bases from J, with 17 bases in between. The CDR3 loop spans 16 amino acids. Germline CDR1 is MNHEY and CDR2 is SMNVEV (reference sequence).

The chain has TRBV14 and TRBJ2-1; possibly TRBD2 for D (6 bases). Trimming pared 4 bases from V and 8 bases from J, leaving 18 bases between. CDR3 size: 15 residues. Germline V gene sequence: CDR1 SGHDN, CDR2 FVKESK. For the CDR3, the DNA is TGTGCCAGCAGCCTAACCGGGACTCCGGGGGATGAGCAGTTCTTC. Residues: CASSLTGTPGDEQFF.

The chain combines TRBV2 with TRBJ2-1; D remains unclear. V was shortened by 8 bases and J by 6 bases, with 17 bases between the two germline ends. CDR1 and CDR2 from the germline V gene are SNHLY and FYNNEI. This CDR3 region has 14 residues. CDR3 bases: TGTGCCAGCGAGGACGGCCTCGGCCGCAATGAGCAGTTCTTC. It translates to CASEDGLGRNEQFF.

With regard to this clonotype: The junction and the germline gene differ at one end; a read error may be behind it. This rearrangement joins TRBV28 to TRBJ2-7, with 7 bases identical to TRBD2. The CDR3 extends over 15 amino acids. The germline V gene has CDR1 MDHEN and CDR2 SYDVKM. CDR3 loop: CANSLSGGSSYEQYF. The DNA for the CDR3 is TGTGCCAACAGTTTAAGTGGCGGGAGTTCTTACGAGCAGTACTTC.

Turning to this clonotype: Just one base apart from a much larger clone, this may be a read error. This chain connects TRBV11-1 to TRBJ2-2, with D possibly matching TRBD2 (6 bases). Germline loops: CDR1 SGHAT, CDR2 FQDESV (reference sequence). This CDR3 is 14 amino acids long. V lost 7 bases to trimming and J lost 3 bases, with 12 bases between them. This CDR3 is CASTTTGDTGELFF. CDR3 nucleotides: TGTGCCAGCACTACCACGGGGGACACCGGGGAGCTGTTTTTT.

The V and J genes are TRBV5-1 and TRBJ2-1; 8 bases match TRBD2. The CDR3 extends over 17 amino acids. The germline gives CDR1 SGHRS, CDR2 YFSETQ. V shed 0 bases and J 4 bases; nucleotides not matched to a gene: 9. The CDR3 nucleotides read TGCGCCAGCAGCTTGGGAAATAGCGGGAAAGGTTACAATGAGCAGTTCTTC. Translating it yields CASSLGNSGKGYNEQFF.

This clonotype came up once. The CDR3 nucleotides read TGCGCCAGCAGCTTTGCGGGACGCTCCTACAATGAGCAGTTCTTC. This translates into CASSFAGRSYNEQFF. The chain combines TRBV5-1 with TRBJ2-1, with a tentative D call TRBD2 (6 bases). This CDR3 has 15 amino acids. Germline-derived CDR1 and CDR2 are SGHRS and YFSETQ. The V gene lost 2 bases and the J gene lost 0 bases, with 9 bases spanning the gap.

This clonotype was detected many times. The genes are TRBV20-1 and TRBJ1-1, with TRBD1 matching over 10 bases. V gave up 1 base and J gave up 4 bases; unmatched junction bases: 0. Germline V gives CDR1 DFQATT, CDR2 SNEGSKA (reference sequence). The CDR3 spans 13 residues. This CDR3 reads CSARGTGGTEAFF. CDR3 bases: TGCAGTGCTAGAGGGACAGGGGGCACTGAAGCTTTCTTT.

This chain uses TRBV6-9 with TRBJ2-1; 8 bases agree with TRBD1. Trimming removed 3 bases from V and 0 bases from J; junction bases left unmatched: 13. Per the germline V gene, CDR1 is MNHGY and CDR2 is SVAAGI. This CDR3 contains 19 residues. CDR3 region: CASSYRGQGIISSYNEQFF. Here the CDR3 DNA reads TGTGCCAGCAGTTACAGAGGACAGGGTATAATCAGCTCCTACAATGAGCAGTTCTTC.

V and J are TRBV5-1 and TRBJ2-3; 12 nucleotides agree with TRBD2. Germline V gene lookup returns CDR1 SGHRS and CDR2 YFSETQ. The V segment lost 3 bases and the J segment 5 bases; nucleotides outside the gene matches: 4. The CDR3 covers 15 residues. CDR3 in DNA: TGCGCCAGCAGCTCTAGCGGGAGGGCCTTAGATACGCAGTATTTT. Amino acid sequence: CASSSSGRALDTQYF.

This clonotype occurred many times. The chain combines TRBV27 with TRBJ1-1; maybe TRBD1 (6 bases). The V end was cut by 5 bases, the J end by 4 bases, with 14 bases between. Looked up from germline, CDR1 is MNHEY and CDR2 is SMNVEV (reference sequence). The CDR3 loop spans 14 amino acids. The CDR3 sequence: CASSTNTGFTEAFF. The DNA of the CDR3 is TGTGCCAGCAGTACAAATACAGGGTTCACTGAAGCTTTCTTT.

This clonotype was counted many times. The chain recombines TRBV12-3 or TRBV12-4 with TRBJ1-1, with D unclear. V lost 6 bases to trimming and J lost 5 bases, with 10 bases between them. The CDR3 totals 12 residues. The CDR3 nucleotides are TGTGCCAGCAGGGAGGGTATGACTGAAGCTTTCTTT. Protein product: CASREGMTEAFF.

This clonotype was counted between two and nine times. The chain links TRBV7-9 to TRBJ2-7, with D possibly being TRBD1 (6 bases). Germline CDR1 is SEHNR and CDR2 is FQNEAQ (reference sequence). This CDR3 comprises 14 residues. Deletions cut 3 bases from V and 2 bases from J, with 11 bases between. DNA of the CDR3: TGTGCCAGCAGCTTTCGGGACACACCCTACGAGCAGTACTTC. Its translation is CASSFRDTPYEQYF.

The chain recombines TRBV29-1 with TRBJ2-7, with TRBD1 matching 11 bases. Germline-derived CDR1 and CDR2 are SQVTM and ANQGSEA. V gave up 0 bases and J gave up 6 bases; unmatched junction bases: 4. CDR3 length equals 14 residues. CDR3 nucleotides: TGCAGCGTTGAAGATCAGGACAGGGGGCCCGAGCAGTACTTC. It yields the protein CSVEDQDRGPEQYF.

Ten or more counts support this clonotype. CDR3 residues: CAWNPGTGSWEQYF. The CDR3 bases are TGTGCCTGGAATCCCGGGACAGGGTCATGGGAGCAGTACTTC. The rearrangement joins TRBV30 to TRBJ2-7, with 9 bases identical to TRBD1. The V gene's germline CDR1 is GTSNPN and CDR2 SVGIG (reference sequence). Unmatched junction bases numbered 11, after V lost 4 bases and J lost 7 bases. The CDR3 has 14 amino acids.

Ten or more counts support this clonotype. V usage is TRBV20-1 and J usage is TRBJ1-1; D uncertain. This CDR3 is 13 amino acids long. V was shortened by 5 bases and J by 1 base, with 11 bases between the two germline ends. Looked up from germline, CDR1 is DFQATT and CDR2 is SNEGSKA (reference sequence). This CDR3 reads CSAQRSANTEAFF. The CDR3 DNA follows: TGCAGTGCTCAAAGGAGCGCGAACACTGAAGCTTTCTTT.

Concerning this clonotype: This may stem from a read error, because a much larger clone lies one nucleotide away. The genes are TRBV28 and TRBJ2-7, with 10 bases fitting TRBD1. CDR3 size: 16 residues. Germline CDR1 reads MDHEN; CDR2 reads SYDVKM. CDR3 loop: CVSSLRTGGTNYEQYF. The CDR3 bases are TGTGTCAGCAGTCTACGGACAGGGGGGACTAACTACGAGCAGTACTTC. Supplemented by reference TRBV28 and TRBJ2-7, the full variable domain reads DVKVTQSSRYLVKRTGEKVFLECVQDMDHENMFWYRQDPGLGLRLIYFSYDVKMKEKGDIPEGYSVSREKKERFSLILESASTNQTSMYLCVSSLRTGGTNYEQYFGPGTRLTVT.